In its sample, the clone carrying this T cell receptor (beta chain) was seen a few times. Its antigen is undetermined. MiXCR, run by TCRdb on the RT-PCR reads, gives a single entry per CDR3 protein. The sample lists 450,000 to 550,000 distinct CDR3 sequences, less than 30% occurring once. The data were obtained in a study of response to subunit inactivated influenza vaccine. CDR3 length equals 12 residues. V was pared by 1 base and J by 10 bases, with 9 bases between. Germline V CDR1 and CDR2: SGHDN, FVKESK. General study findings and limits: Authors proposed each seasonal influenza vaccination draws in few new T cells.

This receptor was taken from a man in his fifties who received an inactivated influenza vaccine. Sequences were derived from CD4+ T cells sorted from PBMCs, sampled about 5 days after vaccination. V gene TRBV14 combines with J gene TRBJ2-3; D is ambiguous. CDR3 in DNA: TGTGCCAGCAGCCAAGGGAGTACTTCGCAGTATTTT. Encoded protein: CASSQGSTSQYF.